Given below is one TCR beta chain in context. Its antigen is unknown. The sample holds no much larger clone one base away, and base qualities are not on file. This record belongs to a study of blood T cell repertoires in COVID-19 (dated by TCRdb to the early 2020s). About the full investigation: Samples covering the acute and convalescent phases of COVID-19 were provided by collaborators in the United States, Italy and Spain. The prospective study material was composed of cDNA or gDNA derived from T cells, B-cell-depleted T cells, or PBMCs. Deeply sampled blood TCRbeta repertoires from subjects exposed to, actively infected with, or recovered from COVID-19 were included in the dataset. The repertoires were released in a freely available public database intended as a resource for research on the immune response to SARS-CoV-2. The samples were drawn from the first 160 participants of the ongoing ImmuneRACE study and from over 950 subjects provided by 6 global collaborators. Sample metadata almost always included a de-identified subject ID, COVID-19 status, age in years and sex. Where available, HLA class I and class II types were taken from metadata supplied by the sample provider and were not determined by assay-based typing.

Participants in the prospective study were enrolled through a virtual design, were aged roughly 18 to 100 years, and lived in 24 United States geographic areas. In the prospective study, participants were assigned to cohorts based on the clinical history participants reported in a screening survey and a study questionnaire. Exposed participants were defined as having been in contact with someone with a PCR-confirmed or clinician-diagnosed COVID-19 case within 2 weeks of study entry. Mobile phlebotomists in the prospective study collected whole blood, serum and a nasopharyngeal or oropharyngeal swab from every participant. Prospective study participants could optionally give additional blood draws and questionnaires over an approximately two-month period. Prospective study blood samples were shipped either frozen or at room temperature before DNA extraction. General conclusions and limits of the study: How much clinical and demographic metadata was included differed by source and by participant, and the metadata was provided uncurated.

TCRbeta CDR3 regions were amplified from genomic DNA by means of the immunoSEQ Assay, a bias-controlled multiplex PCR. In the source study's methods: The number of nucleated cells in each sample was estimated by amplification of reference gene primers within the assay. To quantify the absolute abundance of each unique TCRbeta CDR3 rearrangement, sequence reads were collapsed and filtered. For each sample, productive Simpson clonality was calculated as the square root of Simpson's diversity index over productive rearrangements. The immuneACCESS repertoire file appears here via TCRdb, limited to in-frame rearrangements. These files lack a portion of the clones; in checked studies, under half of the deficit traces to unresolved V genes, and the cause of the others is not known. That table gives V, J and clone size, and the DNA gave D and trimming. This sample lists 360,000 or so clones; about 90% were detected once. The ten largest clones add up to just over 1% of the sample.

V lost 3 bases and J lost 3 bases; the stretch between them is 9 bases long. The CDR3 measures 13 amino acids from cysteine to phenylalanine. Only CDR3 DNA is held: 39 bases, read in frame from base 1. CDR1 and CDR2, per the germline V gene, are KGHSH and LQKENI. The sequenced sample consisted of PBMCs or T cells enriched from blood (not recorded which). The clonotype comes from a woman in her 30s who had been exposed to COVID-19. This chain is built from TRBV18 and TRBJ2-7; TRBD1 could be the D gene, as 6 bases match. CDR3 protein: CASSPRTDYEQYF. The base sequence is TGTGCCAGCTCACCGCGGACAGACTACGAGCAGTACTTC. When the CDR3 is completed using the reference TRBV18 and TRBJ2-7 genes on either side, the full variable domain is NAGVMQNPRHLVRRRGQEARLRCSPMKGHSHVYWYRQLPEEGLKFMVYLQKENIIDESGMPKERFSAEFPKEGPSILRIQQVVRGDSAAYFCASSPRTDYEQYFGPGTRLTVT.